A selection of T cell receptor beta chains follows, all from one sample in a study of blood T cell repertoires in COVID-19. TCRdb's copy holds only in-frame clones and misses some; the assay was immunoSEQ multiplex PCR. The sample holds 200,000 to 250,000 clones; around 80% are singletons and the top ten take about an eighth. The sample taken for sequencing was peripheral blood. These TCRs come from a woman aged 40 to 55 with acute or convalescent COVID-19. Both conserved end residues are part of each CDR3.

v_call cdr3_aa
TRBV24-1 CATYRGSYEQYF
TRBV6-6 CASSYMPGAYNEQFF
TRBV5-6 CASSLEGAYGYTF
TRBV7-2 CASSLETGWGQPQHF
TRBV10-3 CASQVDSYNSPLHF
TRBV15 CATSRDDQREF
TRBV6-4 CASSRTGGKHEQFF
TRBV6-6 CASSLPGREQYF
TRBV10-3 CAIREGLAVYNEQFF
TRBV5-5 CASSYRVQGGYTF
TRBV2 CASSVGQGQFF
TRBV25-1 CASRDSYEQYF
TRBV11-2 CASRITSGQETQYF
TRBV20-1 CSASSTGSSYEQYF
TRBV19 CASSIPSLGGNQPQHF
TRBV11-3 CASSFGTVTGELFF
TRBV6-5 CASSTGQIAYEQYF
TRBV7-2 CASSLASSYGYTF
TRBV4-3 CASSHDWDRGLAPNYGYTF
TRBV14 CASSRGQGAIYTEAFF
TRBV5-4 CASSTGGLIAGEFF
TRBV11-1 CASSLRGVPYEQYF
TRBV7-2 CASSRPAGVNEQFF
TRBV11-2 CASSAYRDRGNYGYTF
TRBV11-3 CASSALAGDHEQFF
TRBV11-2 CASSSRWVGVSYNEQFF
TRBV19 CASSIGGQPYYGYTF
TRBV10-3 CAIAMTGLETDTQYF
TRBV27 CASSPQGPGDSPLHF
TRBV7-2 CASSATSGYEQYF
TRBV27 CASSLFALGQGNNEQFF
TRBV24-1 CATSGTNSYEQFF
TRBV27 CASSSGTSAGPTDTQYF
TRBV3-1/TRBV3-2 CASSPTILAGSLRTYEQYF
TRBV10-3 CAISESRFEQYF
TRBV7-8 CASSLDLGPYGYTF
TRBV2 CASSARVAYNEQFF
TRBV2 CASSEQVSGDYEQYF
TRBV12-3/TRBV12-4 CASSLLRYNEQFF
TRBV5-1 CASRGETGVGYTF
TRBV20-1 CSASPRGLQETQYF
TRBV5-1 CASTPLGTEYEQYF
TRBV11-2 CASSVGGNYGYTF
TRBV15 CATSREEIRGGNTIYF
TRBV2 CASRARGTGVLGKLFF
TRBV5-6 CASSLSGTGSGNTIYF
TRBV5-1 CASLEGLNTGELFF
TRBV11-2 CASSLVHSSSGSLYEQYF
TRBV7-2 CASSLVSREGGEQFF
TRBV5-1 CASSSTGTSGRDEQYF
TRBV19 CATGEGRQETQYF
TRBV7-6 CASSLSGEGETQYF
TRBV30 CAWSPQGAVGYTF